This T cell receptor (beta chain) was observed in a study of cytomegalovirus exposure and HLA in healthy donors. In the PCR, 60 Vbeta and 13 Jbeta primers were used. Sequencing used immunoSEQ multiplex PCR; TCRdb keeps in-frame clones, though not all of them. Of 80,000 to 130,000 clones listed, about 80% are singletons. This clonotype was sampled from a female donor in good health and CMV-seropositive. What was sequenced was PBMCs.

The CDR3 DNA reads TGTGCCAGCAAGGGACAGGGGGCTCTTGAAGCTTTCTTT. Its protein is CASKGQGALEAFF. V usage is TRBV10-3 and J usage is TRBJ1-1, with 12 bases identical to TRBD1. CDR3 length: 13 amino acids. Germline V gene sequence: CDR1 ENHRY, CDR2 SYGVKD. The V segment lost 10 bases and the J segment 7 bases; nucleotides outside the gene matches: 7.